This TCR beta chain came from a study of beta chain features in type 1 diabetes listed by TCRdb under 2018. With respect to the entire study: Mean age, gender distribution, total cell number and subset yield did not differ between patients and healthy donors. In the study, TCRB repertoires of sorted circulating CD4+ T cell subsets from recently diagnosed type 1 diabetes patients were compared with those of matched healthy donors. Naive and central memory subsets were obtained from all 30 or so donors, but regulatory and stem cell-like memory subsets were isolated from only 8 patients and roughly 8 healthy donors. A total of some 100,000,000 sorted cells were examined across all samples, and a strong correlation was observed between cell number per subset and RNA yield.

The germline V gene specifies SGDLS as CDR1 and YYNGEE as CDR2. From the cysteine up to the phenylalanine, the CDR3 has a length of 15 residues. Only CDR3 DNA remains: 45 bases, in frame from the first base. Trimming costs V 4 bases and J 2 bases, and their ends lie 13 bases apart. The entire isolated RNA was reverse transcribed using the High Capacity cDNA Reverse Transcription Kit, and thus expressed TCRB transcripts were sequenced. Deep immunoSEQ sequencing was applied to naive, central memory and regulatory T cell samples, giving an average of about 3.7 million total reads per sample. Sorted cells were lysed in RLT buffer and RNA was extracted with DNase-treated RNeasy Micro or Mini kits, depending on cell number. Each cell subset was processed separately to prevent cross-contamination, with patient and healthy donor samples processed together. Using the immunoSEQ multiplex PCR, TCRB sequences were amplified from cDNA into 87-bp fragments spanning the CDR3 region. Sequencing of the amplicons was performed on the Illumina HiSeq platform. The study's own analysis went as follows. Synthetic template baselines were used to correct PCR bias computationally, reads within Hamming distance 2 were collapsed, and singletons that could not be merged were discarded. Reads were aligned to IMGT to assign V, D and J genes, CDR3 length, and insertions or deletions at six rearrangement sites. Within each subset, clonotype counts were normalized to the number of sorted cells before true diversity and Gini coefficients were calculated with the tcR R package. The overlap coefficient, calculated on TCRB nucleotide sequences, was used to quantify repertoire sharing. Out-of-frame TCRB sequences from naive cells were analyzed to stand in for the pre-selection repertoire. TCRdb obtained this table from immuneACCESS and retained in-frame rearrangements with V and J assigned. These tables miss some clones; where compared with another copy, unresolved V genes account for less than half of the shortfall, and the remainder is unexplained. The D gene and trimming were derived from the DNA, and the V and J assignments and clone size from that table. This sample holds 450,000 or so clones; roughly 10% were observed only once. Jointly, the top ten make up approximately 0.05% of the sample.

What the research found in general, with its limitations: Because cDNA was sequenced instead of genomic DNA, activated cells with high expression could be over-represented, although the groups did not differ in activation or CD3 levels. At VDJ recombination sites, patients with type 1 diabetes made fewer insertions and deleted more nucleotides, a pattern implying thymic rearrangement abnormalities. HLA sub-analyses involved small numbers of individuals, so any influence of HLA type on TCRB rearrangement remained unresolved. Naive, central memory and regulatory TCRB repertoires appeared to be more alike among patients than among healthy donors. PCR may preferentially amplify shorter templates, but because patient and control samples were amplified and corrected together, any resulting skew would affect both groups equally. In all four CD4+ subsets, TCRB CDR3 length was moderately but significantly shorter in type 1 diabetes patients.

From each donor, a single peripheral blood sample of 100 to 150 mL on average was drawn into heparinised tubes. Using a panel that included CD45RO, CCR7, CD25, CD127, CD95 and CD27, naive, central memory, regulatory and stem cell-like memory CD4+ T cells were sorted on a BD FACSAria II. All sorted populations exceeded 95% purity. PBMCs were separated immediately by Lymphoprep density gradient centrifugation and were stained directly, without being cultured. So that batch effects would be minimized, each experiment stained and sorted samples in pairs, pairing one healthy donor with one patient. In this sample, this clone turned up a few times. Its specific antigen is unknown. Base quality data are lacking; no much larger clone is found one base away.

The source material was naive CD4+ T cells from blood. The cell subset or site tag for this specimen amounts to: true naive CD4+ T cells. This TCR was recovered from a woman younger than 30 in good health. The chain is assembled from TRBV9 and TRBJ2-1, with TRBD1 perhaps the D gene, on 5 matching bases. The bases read TGTGCCAGCAGCTTCTCAGGGATCACCTACAATGAGCAGTTCTTC. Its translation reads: CASSFSGITYNEQFF. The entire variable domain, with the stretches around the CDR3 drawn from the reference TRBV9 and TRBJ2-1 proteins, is DSGVTQTPKHLITATGQRVTLRCSPRSGDLSVYWYQQSLDQGLQFLIQYYNGEERAKGNILERFSAQQFPDLHSELNLSSLELGDSALYFCASSFSGITYNEQFFGPGTRLTVL.